Below, 7 T cell receptor beta chains from the same sample are listed, as sequenced in a study of shared clonotypes between healthy human individuals. Generated by immunoSEQ multiplex PCR, the TCRdb table keeps only in-frame clones and is missing some. The sample consists of just over 2,000,000 clones, approximately 95% of them appearing once. The source material was naive CD4+ T cells sorted from blood. Stated subset: CD45RA+ positively selected. All receptors come from a man younger than 35 in good health.

This chain uses TRBV9 with TRBJ2-3; 13 bases agree with TRBD2. J gave up 2 bases and V 3 bases, and 9 bases lay outside the gene matches. Per the germline V gene, CDR1 is SGDLS and CDR2 is YYNGEE. CDR3 length equals 18 residues. The CDR3 region has the DNA TGTGCCAGCAGCGGCCGCGGGACTAGCGGGGCCGCCACAGATACGCAGTATTTT. Its translation is CASSGRGTSGAATDTQYF.

V usage is TRBV25-1 and J usage is TRBJ2-7; perhaps TRBD2 as D (7 bases). CDR3 size: 13 residues. Looked up from germline, CDR1 is MGHDK and CDR2 is SYGVNS. The ends were cut back, 6 bases at V and 7 bases at J, with 16 bases in the middle. CDR3 DNA: TGTGCCAGCAGGAGGACAGACGGGGGGGAGCAGTACTTC. Translating it yields CASRRTDGGEQYF.

The CDR3: CASSAGLVYNEQFF. In DNA, the CDR3 is TGTGCCAGCAGCGCGGGACTAGTCTACAATGAGCAGTTCTTC. The rearrangement uses TRBV9 and TRBJ2-1, with TRBD2 matching over 8 bases. The CDR3 totals 14 residues. CDR1 is SGDLS and CDR2 is YYNGEE in the germline V gene. Losses at the gene ends were 3 bases for V and 3 bases for J; bases not matched to a gene: 2.

The CDR3 spells CASSAPGLAAYNEQFF. The CDR3 nucleotides read TGCGCCAGCAGCGCGCCGGGACTAGCGGCATACAATGAGCAGTTCTTC. V and J are TRBV5-1 and TRBJ2-1, with 11 bases fitting TRBD2. This CDR3 region has 16 residues. The germline V gene has CDR1 SGHRS and CDR2 YFSETQ. V lost 4 bases, J lost 4 bases, and 7 bases stayed unmatched.

The chain couples TRBV15 to TRBJ2-1; D assignment may be TRBD1 or TRBD2 (5 bases each). CDR1 is LNHNV, CDR2 YYDKDF, per germline (reference sequence). The CDR3 loop spans 13 amino acids. Between the trimmed V and J ends, which lost 0 bases and 12 bases, there was a span of 12 bases. The CDR3 protein is CATSRDKLGTQFF. CDR3 sequence (DNA): TGTGCCACCAGCAGAGATAAACTAGGGACGCAGTTCTTC.

This chain joins TRBV11-3 and TRBJ2-7; D is unresolved. V shed 2 bases and J shed 7 bases, with 9 bases lying between them. The CDR3 is made up of 12 amino acids. Germline loops: CDR1 SGHNT, CDR2 YENEEA. CDR3: CASSLRAEEQYF. The CDR3 coding sequence is TGTGCCAGCAGCTTAAGGGCGGAGGAGCAGTACTTC.

The chain has TRBV11-3 and TRBJ2-7; D tentatively reads TRBD1 or TRBD2 (6 bases each). Germline assignment: CDR1 SGHNT and CDR2 YENEEA. Trimming took off 6 bases at V and 4 bases at J, with 13 bases between the two ends. The CDR3 has 13 amino acids. The CDR3 nucleotides read TGTGCCAGCAGTAAGGGGGGCCAATACGAGCAGTACTTC. This gives the protein CASSKGGQYEQYF.